The rows below give T cell receptor beta chains drawn from one sample of a study of blood T cell repertoires in COVID-19. Generated by immunoSEQ multiplex PCR, the TCRdb table keeps only in-frame clones and is missing some. Of fewer than 250,000 clones listed, approximately 84% are singletons. The sequenced sample consisted of peripheral blood. The receptor set was obtained from a man aged 45-65 years with acute or convalescent COVID-19. CDR3s include the opening cysteine and the closing phenylalanine or tryptophan. Fields, in order: clone size, V gene, D gene, CDR3 length, J gene, CDR3 DNA, CDR3 protein. A D gene is named only where the DNA matches it firmly. Only some rows state a clone size, as once, few, many or a class for expanded clones.

clone size: .
V gene: TRBV4-2
D gene: TRBD2
CDR3 length: 14
J gene: TRBJ2-7
CDR3 DNA: TGTGCCAGCAGAAGACTAGCGGGAGATTACGAGCAGTACTTC
CDR3 protein: CASRRLAGDYEQYF

clone size: .
V gene: TRBV5-1
D gene: TRBD2
CDR3 length: 14
J gene: TRBJ2-5
CDR3 DNA: TGCGCCAGCTCAACTAGCGGGGGACAAGAGACCCAGTACTTC
CDR3 protein: CASSTSGGQETQYF

clone size: .
V gene: TRBV28
D gene: TRBD1
CDR3 length: 13
J gene: TRBJ2-4
CDR3 DNA: TGTGCCAGCAGTAGACAGGGGGGGCGCATTCAGTACTTC
CDR3 protein: CASSRQGGRIQYF

clone size: .
V gene: TRBV25-1
D gene: .
CDR3 length: 15
J gene: TRBJ1-2
CDR3 DNA: TGTGCCAGCAGTGAATGGGGGGTCCACGACTATGGCTACACCTTC
CDR3 protein: CASSEWGVHDYGYTF

clone size: .
V gene: TRBV10-3
D gene: .
CDR3 length: 12
J gene: TRBJ2-7
CDR3 DNA: TGTGCCACCGGCGGGGCGGCCCACGAGCAGTACTTC
CDR3 protein: CATGGAAHEQYF

clone size: .
V gene: TRBV10-1
D gene: TRBD2
CDR3 length: 12
J gene: TRBJ2-7
CDR3 DNA: TGCGCCCCCCCGGGGGGGAACCACGAGCAGTACTTC
CDR3 protein: CAPPGGNHEQYF

clone size: .
V gene: TRBV6-5
D gene: .
CDR3 length: 12
J gene: TRBJ1-3
CDR3 DNA: TGTGCCAGCACCCAGGGAATCAACACCATATATTTT
CDR3 protein: CASTQGINTIYF

clone size: .
V gene: TRBV6-1
D gene: TRBD1
CDR3 length: 16
J gene: TRBJ1-6
CDR3 DNA: TGTGCCAGCAGTGCCCGGGACAGGGTTTCTAATTCACCCCTCCACTTT
CDR3 protein: CASSARDRVSNSPLHF

clone size: .
V gene: TRBV3-1/TRBV3-2
D gene: TRBD1
CDR3 length: 15
J gene: TRBJ2-7
CDR3 DNA: TGTGCCAGCAGCCACGGGGACAGGGGAACCTACGAGCAGTACTTC
CDR3 protein: CASSHGDRGTYEQYF

clone size: once
V gene: TRBV25-1
D gene: TRBD1
CDR3 length: 16
J gene: TRBJ2-2
CDR3 DNA: TGTGCCAGCAGGTTCCCGGGACAGGGGCACACCGGGGAGCTGTTTTTT
CDR3 protein: CASRFPGQGHTGELFF

clone size: .
V gene: TRBV4-1
D gene: TRBD1
CDR3 length: 17
J gene: TRBJ2-1
CDR3 DNA: TGCGCCAGCAGCCAAGGACGGTTGGGGACAGGGAATGGGGAGCAGTTCTTC
CDR3 protein: CASSQGRLGTGNGEQFF

clone size: .
V gene: TRBV3-1/TRBV3-2
D gene: TRBD2
CDR3 length: 15
J gene: TRBJ2-5
CDR3 DNA: TGTGCCAGCAGCTACGAACTAGCGGGACCTGAGACCCAGTACTTC
CDR3 protein: CASSYELAGPETQYF

clone size: .
V gene: TRBV6-2/TRBV6-3
D gene: .
CDR3 length: 16
J gene: TRBJ2-7
CDR3 DNA: TGTGCCAGCAGTTCTGTAATCTTGTGGGAGTGGGCCGAGCAGTACTTC
CDR3 protein: CASSSVILWEWAEQYF

clone size: .
V gene: TRBV15
D gene: .
CDR3 length: 17
J gene: TRBJ1-1
CDR3 DNA: TGTGCCACCAGCAGAGATCCGGGAGGCAGGGGGAACACTGAAGCTTTCTTT
CDR3 protein: CATSRDPGGRGNTEAFF

clone size: .
V gene: TRBV11-1
D gene: TRBD2
CDR3 length: 14
J gene: TRBJ2-1
CDR3 DNA: TGTGCCAGCAGGGTAGGACTAGGCCGGGATGAGCAGTTCTTC
CDR3 protein: CASRVGLGRDEQFF

clone size: few
V gene: TRBV11-2
D gene: TRBD1
CDR3 length: 16
J gene: TRBJ2-7
CDR3 DNA: TGTGCCAGCAGCCTCTTTACGGGACAGGTCACCTACGAGCAGTACTTC
CDR3 protein: CASSLFTGQVTYEQYF

clone size: .
V gene: TRBV6-5
D gene: .
CDR3 length: 14
J gene: TRBJ2-5
CDR3 DNA: TGTGCCAGTAACAGGGCCTTAGCTCCCGAGACCCAGTACTTC
CDR3 protein: CASNRALAPETQYF

clone size: few
V gene: TRBV30
D gene: .
CDR3 length: 13
J gene: TRBJ2-3
CDR3 DNA: TGTGCCTGGAGTGTACGGGAGAGAGATACGCAGTATTTT
CDR3 protein: CAWSVRERDTQYF

clone size: .
V gene: TRBV27
D gene: .
CDR3 length: 16
J gene: TRBJ1-1
CDR3 DNA: TGTGCCAGCAGTTTATCGACGGGGGGTTCGAACACTGAAGCTTTCTTT
CDR3 protein: CASSLSTGGSNTEAFF

clone size: once
V gene: TRBV10-3
D gene: .
CDR3 length: 17
J gene: TRBJ2-5
CDR3 DNA: TGTGCCATCAGCCCCACTCGGGACTCCCCTTGGAAAGAGACCCAGTACTTC
CDR3 protein: CAISPTRDSPWKETQYF

clone size: .
V gene: TRBV6-5
D gene: .
CDR3 length: 14
J gene: TRBJ1-3
CDR3 DNA: TGTGCCAGCAGTTTTGAGAGGAACGGAAACACCATATATTTT
CDR3 protein: CASSFERNGNTIYF

clone size: once
V gene: TRBV6-1
D gene: TRBD1
CDR3 length: 16
J gene: TRBJ1-2
CDR3 DNA: TGTGCCAGCAGTGAACTGGGGACAGGGTGGGCCTATGGCTACACCTTC
CDR3 protein: CASSELGTGWAYGYTF

clone size: once
V gene: TRBV27
D gene: TRBD1
CDR3 length: 15
J gene: TRBJ2-2
CDR3 DNA: TGTGCCAGCAGTTTCAGTCTAACCCAGGGGGAGGAGCTGTTTTTT
CDR3 protein: CASSFSLTQGEELFF

clone size: once
V gene: TRBV29-1
D gene: .
CDR3 length: 15
J gene: TRBJ2-1
CDR3 DNA: TGCAGCGTGGGTGCTGTGGTACTAGGCGGCAATGAGCAGTTCTTC
CDR3 protein: CSVGAVVLGGNEQFF

clone size: .
V gene: TRBV12-3/TRBV12-4
D gene: .
CDR3 length: 13
J gene: TRBJ1-1
CDR3 DNA: TGTGCCAGCAGTTTCAGGGAAGGCACTGAAGCTTTCTTT
CDR3 protein: CASSFREGTEAFF

clone size: .
V gene: TRBV5-5
D gene: .
CDR3 length: 15
J gene: TRBJ2-5
CDR3 DNA: TGTGCCAGCAGCCACAACGGAGAGAATGAAGAGACCCAGTACTTC
CDR3 protein: CASSHNGENEETQYF

clone size: .
V gene: TRBV19
D gene: TRBD1
CDR3 length: 14
J gene: TRBJ2-7
CDR3 DNA: TGTGCCAGCCGGACCGGGACAGTACCCTACGAGCAGTACTTC
CDR3 protein: CASRTGTVPYEQYF

clone size: .
V gene: TRBV9
D gene: .
CDR3 length: 14
J gene: TRBJ1-1
CDR3 DNA: TGTGCCAGCAGCGTAGGTCCCGAGGGCACTGAAGCTTTCTTT
CDR3 protein: CASSVGPEGTEAFF

clone size: once
V gene: TRBV15
D gene: .
CDR3 length: 16
J gene: TRBJ2-7
CDR3 DNA: TGTGCCACCAGCAGACACGATCCAGGCGCCTACTACGAGCAGTACTTC
CDR3 protein: CATSRHDPGAYYEQYF

clone size: .
V gene: TRBV3-1/TRBV3-2
D gene: .
CDR3 length: 16
J gene: TRBJ1-2
CDR3 DNA: TGTGCCAGCAGCCAACGGGCGGGCGAGAACACCTATGGCTACACCTTC
CDR3 protein: CASSQRAGENTYGYTF

clone size: .
V gene: TRBV10-3
D gene: .
CDR3 length: 17
J gene: TRBJ2-1
CDR3 DNA: TGTGCCATCAGTGATATGGGTTCGGGGGTCTCCTACAATGAGCAGTTCTTC
CDR3 protein: CAISDMGSGVSYNEQFF

clone size: .
V gene: TRBV11-2
D gene: .
CDR3 length: 14
J gene: TRBJ2-2
CDR3 DNA: TGTGCCAGCAGCTCGAACAGGGATACCGGGGAGCTGTTTTTT
CDR3 protein: CASSSNRDTGELFF

clone size: .
V gene: TRBV19
D gene: .
CDR3 length: 14
J gene: TRBJ1-1
CDR3 DNA: TGTGCCAGTAGGACCAGGGGAGCGAACACTGAAGCTTTCTTT
CDR3 protein: CASRTRGANTEAFF

clone size: .
V gene: TRBV29-1
D gene: .
CDR3 length: 14
J gene: TRBJ1-5
CDR3 DNA: TGCAGCGTTAGAAAATCCGGGGGCAATCAGCCCCAGCATTTT
CDR3 protein: CSVRKSGGNQPQHF

clone size: .
V gene: TRBV7-9
D gene: .
CDR3 length: 16
J gene: TRBJ1-2
CDR3 DNA: TGTGCCAGCAGTAACCGGGACACCCTTCGGGCCTATGGCTACACCTTC
CDR3 protein: CASSNRDTLRAYGYTF

clone size: .
V gene: TRBV11-2
D gene: .
CDR3 length: 14
J gene: TRBJ2-7
CDR3 DNA: TGTGCCAGCAGCCCGATAGAGAGCTCCTACGAGCAGTACTTC
CDR3 protein: CASSPIESSYEQYF

clone size: .
V gene: TRBV6-5
D gene: .
CDR3 length: 15
J gene: TRBJ2-3
CDR3 DNA: TGTGCCAGCAGTTACTCCACAGGGAGCCCAGATACGCAGTATTTT
CDR3 protein: CASSYSTGSPDTQYF

clone size: many
V gene: TRBV29-1
D gene: TRBD1
CDR3 length: 12
J gene: TRBJ1-2
CDR3 DNA: TGCAGCGTTGATACGACAGGGGCTGGCTACACCTTC
CDR3 protein: CSVDTTGAGYTF

clone size: .
V gene: TRBV6-1
D gene: TRBD1
CDR3 length: 15
J gene: TRBJ2-7
CDR3 DNA: TGTGCCAGCAGTGAAGCGGGGACAGGGGGCTACGAGCAGTACTTC
CDR3 protein: CASSEAGTGGYEQYF

clone size: .
V gene: TRBV9
D gene: .
CDR3 length: 17
J gene: TRBJ2-1
CDR3 DNA: TGTGCCAGCAGCGTAAGTATCTTTGACAGCTCCTACAATGAGCAGTTCTTC
CDR3 protein: CASSVSIFDSSYNEQFF